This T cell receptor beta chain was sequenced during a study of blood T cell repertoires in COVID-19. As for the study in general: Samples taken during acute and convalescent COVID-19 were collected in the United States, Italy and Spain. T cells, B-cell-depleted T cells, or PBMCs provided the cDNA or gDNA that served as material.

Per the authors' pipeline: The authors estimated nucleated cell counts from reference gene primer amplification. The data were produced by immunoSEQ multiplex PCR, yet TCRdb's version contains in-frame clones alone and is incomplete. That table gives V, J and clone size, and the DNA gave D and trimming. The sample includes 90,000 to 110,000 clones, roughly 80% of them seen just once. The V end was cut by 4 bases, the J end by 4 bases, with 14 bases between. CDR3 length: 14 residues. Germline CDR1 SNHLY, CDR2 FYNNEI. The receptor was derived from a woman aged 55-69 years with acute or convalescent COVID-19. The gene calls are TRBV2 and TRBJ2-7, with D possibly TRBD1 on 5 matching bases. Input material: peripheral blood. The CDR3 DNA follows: TGTGCCAGCAGTGTTGGTCAGGGTGGGTACGAGCAGTACTTC. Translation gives CASSVGQGGYEQYF.